A single sample gave rise to the 22 T cell receptor beta chains below, sequenced in a study of T and B cells in COVID-19 patients (dated by TCRdb to the early 2020s). TCRdb lists the instrument as Illumina MiSeq. TRB rearrangements were amplified by multiplex PCR with BIOMED2 TRB-A/B primer pools. TCRdb reprocessing: public reads trimmed at Q25 with fastp, clones called with MiXCR, in-frame beta chains kept. Every entry covers one CDR3 protein and lists the most common genes and DNA from its rows. Across this sample there are around 12,000 distinct CDR3 sequences, with around 30% seen only once. The leading ten clones occupy under 30% of the sample. TRB repertoires were amplified from 250-500 ng of genomic DNA extracted from blood. Source material: blood. The receptors were sampled from a human donor who had recovered from COVID-19.

CDR3 in amino acids: CASSPYQGGNEKLFF. CDR3 sequence (DNA): TGTGCCAGCAGTCCATACCAGGGTGGTAATGAAAAACTGTTTTTT. This rearrangement joins TRBV27 to TRBJ1-4, with D tentatively TRBD1 (5 bases). Germline V gene data show CDR1 as MNHEY and CDR2 as SMNVEV (reference sequence). CDR3 length: 15 residues. Deletions cut 5 bases from V and 4 bases from J, with 14 bases between.

The V gene is TRBV10-3, the J gene TRBJ2-1, with TRBD2 matching 9 bases. The CDR3 covers 15 residues. Germline V CDR1 and CDR2: ENHRY, SYGVKD. Unmatched junction bases numbered 1, after V lost 4 bases and J lost 0 bases. CDR3 bases: TGTGCCATCAGTGCTAGCGGGGCCTCCTACAATGAGCAGTTCTTC. It codes for CAISASGASYNEQFF.

This chain links TRBV5-5 with TRBJ2-5; D is perhaps TRBD1 (6 bases). CDR3 length equals 14 residues. V dropped 4 bases and J dropped 2 bases, with 12 bases sitting between them. The germline gives CDR1 SGHKS, CDR2 YYEKEE (reference sequence). In DNA form, the CDR3 reads TGTGCCAGCAGCCAAGGGGGTTTGCAAGAGACCCAGTACTTC. Its protein is CASSQGGLQETQYF.

This chain links TRBV11-1 with TRBJ1-2; D gene uncertain. Germline lookup yields CDR1 SGHAT and CDR2 FQDESV (reference sequence). This CDR3 is 14 amino acids long. V was shortened by 0 bases and J by 0 bases, with 5 bases between the two germline ends. This CDR3 is CASSLAGANYGYTF. As DNA, the CDR3 is TGTGCCAGCAGCTTAGCCGGCGCTAACTATGGCTACACCTTC.

This clonotype is medium-sized by share. The chain has TRBV12-3 or TRBV12-4 and TRBJ2-1; TRBD2 is a possible D gene (5 bases). The CDR3 sequence is 13 residues long. V lost 6 bases to trimming and J lost 7 bases, with 13 bases between them. CDR3 DNA sequence: TGTGCCAGCAGGCTGTTAGCGCAGAATGAGCAGTTCTTC. Translated, it gives CASRLLAQNEQFF.

The CDR3 region is CASSFREGKTGELFF. The CDR3 region has the DNA TGTGCCAGCAGTTTCCGGGAGGGGAAGACCGGGGAGCTGTTTTTT. This chain joins TRBV12-3 or TRBV12-4 and TRBJ2-2, with TRBD2 identical over 8 bases. The CDR3 totals 15 residues. After removal of 3 bases from V and 5 bases from J, the junction contained 5 bases not matched to a gene.

The CDR3 coding sequence is TGTGCCAGTAGTGAGGACAGGGGGCAATACGAGCAGTACTTC. This sequence encodes CASSEDRGQYEQYF. V is TRBV19 and J is TRBJ2-7; 11 positions agree with TRBD1. V dropped 5 bases and J dropped 4; count of bases not matched to a gene: 4. The CDR3 sequence is 14 residues long. Germline V CDR1 and CDR2: LNHDA, SQIVND (reference sequence). The full variable domain, in which reference TRBV19 and TRBJ2-7 provide the parts outside the CDR3, is DGGITQSPKYLFRKEGQNVTLSCEQNLNHDAMYWYRQDPGQGLRLIYYSQIVNDFQKGDIAEGYSVSREKKESFPLTVTSAQKNPTAFYLCASSEDRGQYEQYFGPGTRLTVT.

This clonotype has just a few counts. J is TRBJ2-5 and V is TRBV7-2; 10 positions match TRBD2. With V trimmed by 1 base and J by 5 bases, 7 bases remained unmatched. Per the germline V gene, CDR1 is SGHTA and CDR2 is FQGNSA. This CDR3 comprises 16 residues. CDR3 bases: TGTGCCAGCAGCTTAGGCGCTAGCGGGAGTAAGGAGACCCAGTACTTC. It codes for CASSLGASGSKETQYF.

The chain joins TRBV10-3 to TRBJ1-1; D remains ambiguous. Looked up from germline, CDR1 is ENHRY and CDR2 is SYGVKD. The germline V and J ends were trimmed by 6 bases and 1 base, with 9 bases remaining between them. This CDR3 is 13 amino acids long. CDR3 DNA sequence: TGTGCCATCAGGAAAGCCGAGAACACTGAAGCTTTCTTT. As protein: CAIRKAENTEAFF.

This chain connects TRBV7-2 to TRBJ2-2; D unclear. CDR1 and CDR2 from the germline V gene are SGHTA and FQGNSA. This CDR3 has 16 amino acids. Trimming removed 0 bases from V and 2 bases from J, with 10 bases in between. The CDR3 is CASSLAAALNTGELFF. CDR3 nucleotide sequence: TGTGCCAGCAGCTTAGCTGCAGCCCTCAACACCGGGGAGCTGTTTTTT.

By sample share, this clonotype is medium-sized. The chain links TRBV27 to TRBJ2-7, with a weak D call TRBD1 (7 bases). The CDR3 consists of 18 residues. V lost 6 bases, J lost 3 bases, and 27 bases lay in between. Germline CDR1 is MNHEY and CDR2 is SMNVEV (reference sequence). The CDR3 DNA follows: TGTGCCAGCAGAGAAACCTTTTCAGGGGGAGGAAATCTCTACGAGCAGTACTTC. Protein product: CASRETFSGGGNLYEQYF.

Ten or more counts support this clonotype. This chain uses TRBV6-5 with TRBJ2-7, with D unresolved. The CDR3 loop spans 16 amino acids. V was pared by 4 bases and J by 5 bases, with 21 bases between. Germline assignment: CDR1 MNHEY and CDR2 SVGAGI. CDR3 amino acids: CASSCSRAATNDEQYV. CDR3 DNA sequence: TGTGCCAGCAGTTGTAGCCGGGCGGCTACTAACGACGAGCAGTACGTC.

The table lists this clonotype with a count of one. The V gene is TRBV7-2, the J gene TRBJ2-3; D might be TRBD1 or TRBD2, each matching 6 bases. Germline V gene lookup returns CDR1 SGHTA and CDR2 FQGNSA. The CDR3 is 13 amino acids. V gave up 3 bases and J gave up 6 bases, with 10 bases separating them. The CDR3: CASSLGGMDTQYF. CDR3 coding DNA: TGTGCCAGCAGCTTGGGGGGCATGGATACGCAGTATTTT.

By sample share, this clonotype is medium-sized. The gene calls are TRBV6-5 and TRBJ2-3; D gene ambiguous. The CDR3 length is 12 residues. The V end was cut by 6 bases, the J end by 6 bases, with 10 bases between. Germline V gives CDR1 MNHEY, CDR2 SVGAGI. The CDR3 here is CASSQPADTQYF. The DNA for the CDR3 is TGTGCCAGCAGCCAACCTGCGGATACGCAGTATTTT.

The gene calls are TRBV4-2 and TRBJ2-3; D is possibly TRBD2 (6 bases). Deletions cut 3 bases from V and 5 bases from J, with 24 bases between. The CDR3 runs to 18 residues. Germline V gives CDR1 LGHNA, CDR2 YNFKEQ. The CDR3: CASSHTAGSRFGVDTQYF. The DNA for the CDR3 is TGTGCCAGCAGCCATACGGCGGGGTCCCGGTTCGGAGTAGATACGCAGTATTTT.

V is TRBV4-3 and J is TRBJ2-3; tentatively, D is TRBD2 (5 bases). The CDR3 covers 14 residues. CDR1 and CDR2 (germline): LGHNA, YSLEER. Trimming pared 5 bases from V and 6 bases from J, leaving 15 bases between. The CDR3 protein is CASSADGLLDTQYF. The CDR3 nucleotides are TGCGCCAGCAGCGCCGACGGACTGTTGGATACGCAGTATTTT.

The count of this clonotype is one. The rearrangement joins TRBV4-3 to TRBJ2-7; the match to TRBD2 covers 12 bases. CDR3 length equals 15 residues. Germline CDR1 is LGHNA and CDR2 is YSLEER. With 1 base clipped from V and 7 bases from J, the junction kept 5 bases outside the gene matches. CDR3 sequence (DNA): TGCGCCAGCAGCCAAGGACTAGCGGGAGCGAGTGAGCAGTACTTC. It translates to CASSQGLAGASEQYF.

To note about this clonotype: The junction does not match germline at one end; this may be a read error. This chain connects TRBV4-2 to TRBJ2-5; perhaps TRBD1 as D (6 bases). Looked up from germline, CDR1 is LGHNA and CDR2 is YNFKEQ. This CDR3 has 16 residues. The CDR3 DNA reads as TGCGCCAGCAGCCAAGCTAGGGGGAGCACCGGGGAGACCCAGTACTTC. This encodes CASSQARGSTGETQYF.

This chain joins TRBV6-5 and TRBJ2-7, with TRBD2 matching over 10 bases. This CDR3 region has 15 residues. Trimming removed 5 bases from V and 3 bases from J; junction bases left unmatched: 7. Germline assignment: CDR1 MNHEY and CDR2 SVGAGI. In DNA, the CDR3 is TGTGCCAGCAGTCCGGAGCGGGAGGGCGGCTACGAGCAGTACTTC. This sequence encodes CASSPEREGGYEQYF.

This clonotype was observed a handful of times. The rearrangement joins TRBV27 to TRBJ2-4; no clear D gene. The germline CDR1 and CDR2 sequences are MNHEY and SMNVEV (reference sequence). V was trimmed by 8 bases and J by 0 bases, leaving 17 bases between them. This CDR3 comprises 16 residues. The CDR3 sequence is CASASPSRLAKNIQYF. The CDR3, as DNA: TGTGCCAGCGCCTCGCCGAGCAGGTTAGCCAAAAACATTCAGTACTTC.

This clonotype was seen only a few times. The genes are TRBV27 and TRBJ1-1, with D perhaps matching TRBD1 (5 bases). The germline V gene has CDR1 MNHEY and CDR2 SMNVEV (reference sequence). CDR3 length: 16 residues. V lost 4 bases and J 4 bases, leaving 19 bases between the germline ends. CDR3 nucleotide sequence: TGTGCCAGCAGTTCTGTCGGGACTACGGGTGGCACTGAAGCTTTCTTT. Its translation is CASSSVGTTGGTEAFF.

This clonotype was counted only a few times. This chain connects TRBV11-3 to TRBJ1-1; TRBD1 agrees at 7 bases. CDR3 length: 15 residues. Losses at the gene ends were 3 bases for V and 2 bases for J; bases not matched to a gene: 6. Germline CDR1 and CDR2: SGHNT and YENEEA. CDR3 residues: CASSLDRTNNTEAFF. CDR3 DNA: TGTGCCAGCAGCTTGGACAGGACCAACAACACTGAAGCTTTCTTT.